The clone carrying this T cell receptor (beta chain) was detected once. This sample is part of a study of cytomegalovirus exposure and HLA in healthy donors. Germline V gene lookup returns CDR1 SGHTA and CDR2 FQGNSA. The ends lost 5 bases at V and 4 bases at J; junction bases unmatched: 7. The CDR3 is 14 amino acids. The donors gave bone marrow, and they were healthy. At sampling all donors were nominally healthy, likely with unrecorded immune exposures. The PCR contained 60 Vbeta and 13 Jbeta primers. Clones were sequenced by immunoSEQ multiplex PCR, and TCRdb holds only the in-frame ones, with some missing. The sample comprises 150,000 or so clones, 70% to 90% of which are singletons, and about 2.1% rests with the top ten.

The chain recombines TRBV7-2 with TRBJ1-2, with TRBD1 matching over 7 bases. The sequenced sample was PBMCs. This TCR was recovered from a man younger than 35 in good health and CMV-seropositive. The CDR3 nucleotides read TGTGCCAGCAGCGAGACAGGGATTACCTATGGCTACACCTTC. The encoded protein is CASSETGITYGYTF.